Each of the 5 T cell receptor beta chains below was sequenced from the same sample in a study of shared T cell receptors in the human thymus. Produced via immunoSEQ multiplex PCR; TCRdb's table is partial and in-frame only. The sample shows roughly 550,000 clones, approximately 78% of them seen only once. In addition, the sample was reused for a study of human thymus T cells.

Sequencing was carried out using thymocytes. The receptors shown here come from a boy younger than two with a congenital heart defect.

This chain joins TRBV5-4 and TRBJ2-7, with D hard to call. Germline lookup yields CDR1 SGHNT and CDR2 YYREEE (reference sequence). This CDR3 contains 14 residues. Trimming cost V 4 bases and J 6 bases, with 17 bases left between them. In DNA, the CDR3 is TGTGCCAGCAGCGCCGACTGGATTCCTACCGAGCAGTACTTC. It codes for CASSADWIPTEQYF. Full variable domain (outside the CDR3, taken from reference TRBV5-4 and TRBJ2-7): ETGVTQSPTHLIKTRGQQVTLRCSSQSGHNTVSWYQQALGQGPQFIFQYYREEENGRGNFPPRFSGLQFPNYSSELNVNALELDDSALYLCASSADWIPTEQYFGPGTRLTVT.

The V and J genes are TRBV15 and TRBJ2-7; tentatively, D is TRBD2 (6 bases). Germline V CDR1 and CDR2: LNHNV, YYDKDF (reference sequence). Trimming shortened V by 0 bases and J by 2 bases, and 11 bases separated the two germline ends. The length of the CDR3 is 15 residues. The CDR3 loop is CATSRDPGGTYEQYF. The CDR3 DNA is TGTGCCACCAGCAGAGATCCCGGGGGTACCTACGAGCAGTACTTC.

This rearrangement joins TRBV7-8 to TRBJ2-7; D gene unclear. The V gene's germline CDR1 is SGHVS and CDR2 FQNEAQ. The CDR3 extends over 11 amino acids. V gave up 6 bases and J gave up 6 bases, with 9 bases separating them. CDR3 bases: TGTGCCAGCAGTGAGGCGGCCGAGCAGTACTTC. It translates to CASSEAAEQYF. Combining the CDR3 with reference TRBV7-8 and TRBJ2-7 gives the whole variable domain GAGVSQSPRYKVAKRGQDVALRCDPISGHVSLFWYQQALGQGPEFLTYFQNEAQLDKSGLPSDRFFAERPEGSVSTLKIQRTQQEDSAVYLCASSEAAEQYFGPGTRLTVT.

The chain employs TRBV30 and TRBJ2-7; 10 nucleotides agree with TRBD2. V lost 5 bases and J lost 3; bases outside the gene matches: 7. CDR3 size: 14 residues. Looked up from germline, CDR1 is GTSNPN and CDR2 is SVGIG (reference sequence). The CDR3 loop reads CAWEGTSDDYEQYF. The CDR3 DNA reads TGTGCCTGGGAAGGGACTAGCGACGACTACGAGCAGTACTTC.

In its sample, this clone was seen a few times. J is TRBJ2-7 and V is TRBV5-1, with TRBD1 as a possible D gene (6 bases). The CDR3 sequence is 15 residues long. Deletions cut 1 base from V and 2 bases from J, with 13 bases between. CDR1 and CDR2 from the germline V gene are SGHRS and YFSETQ. The CDR3 coding sequence is TGCGCCAGCAGCTTGACCAGGGGATGGGCCTACGAGCAGTACTTC. Amino acids: CASSLTRGWAYEQYF.